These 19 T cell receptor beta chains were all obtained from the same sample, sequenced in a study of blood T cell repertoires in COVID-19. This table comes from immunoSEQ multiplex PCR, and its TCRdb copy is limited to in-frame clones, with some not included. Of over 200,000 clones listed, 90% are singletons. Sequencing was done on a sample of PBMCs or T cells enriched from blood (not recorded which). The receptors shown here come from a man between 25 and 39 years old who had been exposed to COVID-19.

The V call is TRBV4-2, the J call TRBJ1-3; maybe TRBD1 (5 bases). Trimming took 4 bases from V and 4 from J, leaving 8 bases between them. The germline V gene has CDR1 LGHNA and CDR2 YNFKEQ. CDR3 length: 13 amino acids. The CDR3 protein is CASSPDRGNTIYF. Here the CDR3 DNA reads TGTGCCAGCAGCCCAGACAGAGGAAACACCATATATTTT.

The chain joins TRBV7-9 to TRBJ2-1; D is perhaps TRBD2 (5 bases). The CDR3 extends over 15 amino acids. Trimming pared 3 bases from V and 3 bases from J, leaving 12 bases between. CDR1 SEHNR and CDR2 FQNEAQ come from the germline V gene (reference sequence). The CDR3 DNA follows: TGTGCCAGCAGCTTCGGGGTAGTAATCTACAATGAGCAGTTCTTC. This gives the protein CASSFGVVIYNEQFF. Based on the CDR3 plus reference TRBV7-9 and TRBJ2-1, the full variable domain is DTGVSQNPRHKITKRGQNVTFRCDPISEHNRLYWYRQTLGQGPEFLTYFQNEAQLEKSRLLSDRFSAERPKGSFSTLEIQRTEQGDSAMYLCASSFGVVIYNEQFFGPGTRLTVL.

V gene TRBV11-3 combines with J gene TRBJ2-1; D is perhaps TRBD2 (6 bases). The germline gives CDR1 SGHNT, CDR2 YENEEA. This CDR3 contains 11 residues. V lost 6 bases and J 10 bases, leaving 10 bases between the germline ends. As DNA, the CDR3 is TGTGCCAGCAGGGGTGGGAGGGAGCAGTTCTTC. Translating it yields CASRGGREQFF. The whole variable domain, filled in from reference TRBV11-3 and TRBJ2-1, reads EAGVVQSPRYKIIEKKQPVAFWCNPISGHNTLYWYLQNLGQGPELLIRYENEEAVDDSQLPKDRFSAERLKGVDSTLKIQPAELGDSAVYLCASRGGREQFFGPGTRLTVL.

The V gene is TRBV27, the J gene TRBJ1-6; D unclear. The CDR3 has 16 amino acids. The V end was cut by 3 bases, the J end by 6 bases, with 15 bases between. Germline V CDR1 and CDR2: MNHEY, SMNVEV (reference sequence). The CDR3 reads CASSLWANKINSPLHF. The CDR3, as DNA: TGTGCCAGCAGTTTGTGGGCGAACAAAATTAATTCACCCCTCCACTTT.

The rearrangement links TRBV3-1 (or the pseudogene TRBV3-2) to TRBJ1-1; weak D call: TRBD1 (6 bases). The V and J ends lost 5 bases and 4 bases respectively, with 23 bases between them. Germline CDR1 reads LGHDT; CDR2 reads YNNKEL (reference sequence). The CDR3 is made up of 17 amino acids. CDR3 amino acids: CASSSRPSFGGGTEAFF. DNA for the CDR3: TGTGCCAGCAGCTCCAGACCCTCGTTTGGGGGCGGCACTGAAGCTTTCTTT.

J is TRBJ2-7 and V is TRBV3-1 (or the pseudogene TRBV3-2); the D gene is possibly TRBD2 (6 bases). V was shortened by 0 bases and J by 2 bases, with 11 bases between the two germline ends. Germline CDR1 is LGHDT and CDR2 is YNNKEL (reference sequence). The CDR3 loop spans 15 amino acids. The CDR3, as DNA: TGTGCCAGCAGCCAAGAAGGGACTTGGACCTACGAGCAGTACTTC. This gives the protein CASSQEGTWTYEQYF.

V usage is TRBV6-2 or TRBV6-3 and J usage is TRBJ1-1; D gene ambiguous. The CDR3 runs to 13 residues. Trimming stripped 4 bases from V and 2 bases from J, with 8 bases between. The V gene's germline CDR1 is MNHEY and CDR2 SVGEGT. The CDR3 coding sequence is TGTGCCAGCAGTTTGACACCTAACACTGAAGCTTTCTTT. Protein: CASSLTPNTEAFF.

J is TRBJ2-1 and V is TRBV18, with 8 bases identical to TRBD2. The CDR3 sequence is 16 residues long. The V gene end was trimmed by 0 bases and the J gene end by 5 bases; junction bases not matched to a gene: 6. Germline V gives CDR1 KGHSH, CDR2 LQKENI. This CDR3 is CASSPPRLARNNEQFF. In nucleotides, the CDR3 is TGTGCCAGCTCACCACCAAGACTAGCGCGCAACAATGAGCAGTTCTTC.

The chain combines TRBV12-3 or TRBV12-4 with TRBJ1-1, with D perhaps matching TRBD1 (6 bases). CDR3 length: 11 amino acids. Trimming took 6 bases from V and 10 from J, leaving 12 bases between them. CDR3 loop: CASRGRQAAFF. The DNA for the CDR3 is TGTGCCAGCAGAGGTCGACAGGCAGCTTTCTTT.

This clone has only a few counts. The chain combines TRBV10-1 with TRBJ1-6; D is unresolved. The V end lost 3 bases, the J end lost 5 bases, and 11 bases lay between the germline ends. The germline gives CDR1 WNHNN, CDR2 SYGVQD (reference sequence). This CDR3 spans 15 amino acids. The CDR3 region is CASSDLRGNNSPLHF. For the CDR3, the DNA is TGCGCCAGCAGTGATCTACGAGGGAATAATTCACCCCTCCACTTT.

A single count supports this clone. The CDR3 region has the DNA TGCGCCAGCAGCTTGGCGGGTCCGGCTAATGAAAAACTGTTTTTT. Amino acids: CASSLAGPANEKLFF. The rearrangement uses TRBV5-1 and TRBJ1-4, with D hard to call. Trimming took off 0 bases at V and 3 bases at J, with 9 bases between the two ends. Germline loops: CDR1 SGHRS, CDR2 YFSETQ. The CDR3 loop spans 15 amino acids. The full variable domain, its missing parts supplied by reference TRBV5-1 and TRBJ1-4, is KAGVTQTPRYLIKTRGQQVTLSCSPISGHRSVSWYQQTPGQGLQFLFEYFSETQRNKGNFPGRFSGRQFSNSRSEMNVSTLELGDSALYLCASSLAGPANEKLFFGSGTQLSVL.

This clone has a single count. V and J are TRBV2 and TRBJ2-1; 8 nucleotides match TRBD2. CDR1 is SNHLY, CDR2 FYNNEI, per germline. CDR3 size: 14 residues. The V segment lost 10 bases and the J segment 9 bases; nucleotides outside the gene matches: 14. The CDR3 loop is CAKKRTSQTGEQFF. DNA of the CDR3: TGTGCCAAAAAACGGACTAGCCAGACCGGTGAGCAGTTCTTC.

DNA of the CDR3: TGTGCCAGCAGCATAAGGACAGGGGAGACCCAGTACTTC. Its translation: CASSIRTGETQYF. The chain joins TRBV7-9 to TRBJ2-5; 8 bases are a match to TRBD1. Germline CDR1 is SEHNR and CDR2 is FQNEAQ (reference sequence). The CDR3 covers 13 residues. V lost 5 bases to trimming and J lost 5 bases; unmatched junction nucleotides: 4.

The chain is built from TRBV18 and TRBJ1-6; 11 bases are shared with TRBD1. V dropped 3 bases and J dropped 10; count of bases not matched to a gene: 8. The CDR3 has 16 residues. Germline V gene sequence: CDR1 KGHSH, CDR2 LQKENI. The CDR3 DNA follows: TGTGCCAGCTCACCCCGGGACAGGGGGTATGGATCACCCCTCCACTTT. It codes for CASSPRDRGYGSPLHF.

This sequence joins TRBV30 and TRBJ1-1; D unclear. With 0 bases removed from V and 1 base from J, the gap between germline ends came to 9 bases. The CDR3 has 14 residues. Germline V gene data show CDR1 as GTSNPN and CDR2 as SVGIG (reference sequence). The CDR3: CAWSVLGRNTEAFF. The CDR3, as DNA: TGTGCCTGGAGTGTACTTGGTAGGAACACTGAAGCTTTCTTT.

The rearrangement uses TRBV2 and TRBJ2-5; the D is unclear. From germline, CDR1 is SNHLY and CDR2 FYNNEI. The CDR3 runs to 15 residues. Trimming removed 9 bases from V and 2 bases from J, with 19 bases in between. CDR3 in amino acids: CASQRSAGLQETQYF. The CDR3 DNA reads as TGTGCCAGTCAACGTTCCGCCGGGTTGCAAGAGACCCAGTACTTC.

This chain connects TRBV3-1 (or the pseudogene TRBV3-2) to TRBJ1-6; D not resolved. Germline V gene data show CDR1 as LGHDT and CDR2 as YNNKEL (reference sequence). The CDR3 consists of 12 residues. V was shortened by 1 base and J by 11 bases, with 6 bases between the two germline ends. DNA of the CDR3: TGTGCCAGCAGCCAAGGGACTCCACCCCTCCACTTT. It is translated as CASSQGTPPLHF.

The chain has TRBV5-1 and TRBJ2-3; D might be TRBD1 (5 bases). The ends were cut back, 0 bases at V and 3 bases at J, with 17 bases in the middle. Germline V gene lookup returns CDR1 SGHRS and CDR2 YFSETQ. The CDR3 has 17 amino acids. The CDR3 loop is CASSLANPSRGTDTQYF. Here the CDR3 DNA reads TGCGCCAGCAGCTTGGCCAATCCCTCAAGGGGTACAGATACGCAGTATTTT.

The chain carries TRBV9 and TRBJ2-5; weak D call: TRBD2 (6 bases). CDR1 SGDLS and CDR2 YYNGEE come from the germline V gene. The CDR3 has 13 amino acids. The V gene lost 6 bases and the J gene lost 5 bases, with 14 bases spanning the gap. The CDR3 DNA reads TGTGCCAGCACGGCGGGGTTTGAGGAGACCCAGTACTTC. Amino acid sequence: CASTAGFEETQYF.